Sequencing of this T cell receptor beta chain was carried out in a study of vaccination effects on CD4 cells after COVID-19. Worth noting for this clone: Its antigen is as yet unknown.

Clones were sequenced by immunoSEQ multiplex PCR, and TCRdb holds only the in-frame ones, with some missing. Of tens of thousands of clones listed, approximately 81% were seen once; the top ten hold roughly a fifth. After expansion with viral peptide pools in the ViraFEST assay, antigen-specific CD4+ T cells were sequenced. A 10-day culture period preceded the isolation of CD4+ T cells. Vaccinated participants had no history of SARS-CoV-2 infection and tested negative for nucleocapsid antibodies. General study results and limits: Convalescent patients were few in the study, and early post-infection timepoints were absent.

The receptor's source is a human donor who received a COVID-19 vaccine. Sequencing used CD4+ T cells from PBMCs cultured with HCoV-NL63 spike peptides, obtained before COVID-19 vaccination.

The CDR3 DNA reads TGTGCCAGCAGCTTGTATGGTTCCCGCACTGAAGCTTTCTTT. This codes for CASSLYGSRTEAFF. The chain couples TRBV5-6 to TRBJ1-1; D gene ambiguous. This CDR3 region has 14 residues. V was trimmed by 1 base and J by 4 bases, leaving 11 bases between them. Looked up from germline, CDR1 is SGHDT and CDR2 is YYEEEE. The full variable domain, its missing parts supplied by reference TRBV5-6 and TRBJ1-1, is DAGVTQSPTHLIKTRGQQVTLRCSPKSGHDTVSWYQQALGQGPQFIFQYYEEEERQRGNFPDRFSGHQFPNYSSELNVNALLLGDSALYLCASSLYGSRTEAFFGQGTRLTVV.